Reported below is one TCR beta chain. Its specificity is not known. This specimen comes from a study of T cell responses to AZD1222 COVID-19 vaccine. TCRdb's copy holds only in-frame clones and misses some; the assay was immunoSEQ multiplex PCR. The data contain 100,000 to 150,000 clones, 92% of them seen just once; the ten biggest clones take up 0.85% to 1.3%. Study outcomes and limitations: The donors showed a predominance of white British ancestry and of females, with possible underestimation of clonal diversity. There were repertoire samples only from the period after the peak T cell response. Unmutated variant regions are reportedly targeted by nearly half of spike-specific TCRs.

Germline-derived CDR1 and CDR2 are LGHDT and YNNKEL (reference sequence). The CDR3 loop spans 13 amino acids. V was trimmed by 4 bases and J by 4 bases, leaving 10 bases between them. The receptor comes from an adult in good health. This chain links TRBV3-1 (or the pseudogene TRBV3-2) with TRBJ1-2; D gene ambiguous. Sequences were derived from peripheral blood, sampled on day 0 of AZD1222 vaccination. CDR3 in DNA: TGTGCCAGCAGCCCACGGGCATCCTATGGCTACACCTTC. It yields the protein CASSPRASYGYTF.